This T cell receptor beta chain was profiled in a study of blood T cell repertoires in COVID-19. Overall study context: Samples taken during acute and convalescent COVID-19 were collected in the United States, Italy and Spain. Nucleic acid was either cDNA or gDNA, and it came from T cells, B-cell-depleted T cells, or PBMCs.

The method was immunoSEQ multiplex PCR; TCRdb's version includes in-frame clones alone and lacks a portion of them. The data contain more than 80,000 clones, 80% to 90% of them singletons. There are 12 residues in the CDR3. CDR1 and CDR2 (germline): LNHDA, SQIVND (reference sequence). Trimming left V 3 bases short and J 9 bases short, with 9 bases between. Sequenced sample: peripheral blood. The sequence was obtained from a man older than 75 with acute or convalescent COVID-19. V and J are TRBV19 and TRBJ1-5; D may be TRBD1 (5 bases). CDR3 DNA sequence: TGTGCCAGTAGTATTACCCAGGGGCCCCAGCATTTT. It specifies CASSITQGPQHF.